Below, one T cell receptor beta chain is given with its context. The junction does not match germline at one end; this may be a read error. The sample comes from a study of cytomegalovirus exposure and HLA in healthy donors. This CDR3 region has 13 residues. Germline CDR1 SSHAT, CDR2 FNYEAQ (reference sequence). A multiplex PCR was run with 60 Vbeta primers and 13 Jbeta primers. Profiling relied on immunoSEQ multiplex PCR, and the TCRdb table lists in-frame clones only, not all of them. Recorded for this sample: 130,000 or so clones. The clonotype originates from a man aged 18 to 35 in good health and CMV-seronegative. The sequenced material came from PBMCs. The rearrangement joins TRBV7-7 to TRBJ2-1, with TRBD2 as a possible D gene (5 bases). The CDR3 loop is CASSSKLRGEQFF. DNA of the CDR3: TGTGCTAGCAGCTCCAAACTCCGAGGGGAGCAGTTCTTC.